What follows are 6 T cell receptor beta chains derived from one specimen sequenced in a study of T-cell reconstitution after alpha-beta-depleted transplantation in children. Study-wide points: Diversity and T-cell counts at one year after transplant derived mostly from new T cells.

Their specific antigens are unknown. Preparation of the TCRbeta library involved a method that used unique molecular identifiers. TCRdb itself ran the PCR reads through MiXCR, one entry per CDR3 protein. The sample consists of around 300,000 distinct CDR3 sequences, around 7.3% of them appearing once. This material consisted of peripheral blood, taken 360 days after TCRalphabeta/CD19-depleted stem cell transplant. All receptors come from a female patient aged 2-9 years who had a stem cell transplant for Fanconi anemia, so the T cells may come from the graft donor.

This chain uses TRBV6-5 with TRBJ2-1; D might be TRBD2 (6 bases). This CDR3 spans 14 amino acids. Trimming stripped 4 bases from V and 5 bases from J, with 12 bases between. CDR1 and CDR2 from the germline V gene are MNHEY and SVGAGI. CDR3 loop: CASSFQGLHNEQFF. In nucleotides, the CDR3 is TGTGCCAGCAGTTTCCAAGGACTACACAATGAGCAGTTCTTC.

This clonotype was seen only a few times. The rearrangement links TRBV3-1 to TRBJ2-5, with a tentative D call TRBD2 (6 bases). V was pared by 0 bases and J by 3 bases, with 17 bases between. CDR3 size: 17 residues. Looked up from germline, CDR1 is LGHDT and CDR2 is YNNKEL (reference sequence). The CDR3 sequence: CASSQDPLTGTEETQYF. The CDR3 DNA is TGTGCCAGCAGCCAAGATCCCCTTACCGGGACTGAAGAGACCCAGTACTTC.

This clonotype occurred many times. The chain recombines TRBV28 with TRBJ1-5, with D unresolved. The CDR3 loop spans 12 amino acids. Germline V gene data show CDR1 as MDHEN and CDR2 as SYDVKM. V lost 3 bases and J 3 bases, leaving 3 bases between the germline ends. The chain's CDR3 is CASSLPNQPQHF. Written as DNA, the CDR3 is TGTGCCAGCAGTTTGCCCAATCAGCCCCAGCATTTT.

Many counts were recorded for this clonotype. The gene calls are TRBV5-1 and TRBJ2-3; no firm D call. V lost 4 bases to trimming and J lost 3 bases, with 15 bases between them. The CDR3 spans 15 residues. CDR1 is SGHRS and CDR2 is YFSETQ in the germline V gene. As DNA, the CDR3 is TGCGCCAGCAGCCCCTCGACTTCCCAAACAGATACGCAGTATTTT. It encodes CASSPSTSQTDTQYF. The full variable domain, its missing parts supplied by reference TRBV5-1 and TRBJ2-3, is KAGVTQTPRYLIKTRGQQVTLSCSPISGHRSVSWYQQTPGQGLQFLFEYFSETQRNKGNFPGRFSGRQFSNSRSEMNVSTLELGDSALYLCASSPSTSQTDTQYFGPGTRLTVL.

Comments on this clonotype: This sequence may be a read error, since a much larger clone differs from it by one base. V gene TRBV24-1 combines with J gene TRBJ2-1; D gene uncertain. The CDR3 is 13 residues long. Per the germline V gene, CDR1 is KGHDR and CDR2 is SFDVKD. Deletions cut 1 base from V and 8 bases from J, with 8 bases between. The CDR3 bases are TGTGCCACCAGTGATTTCTACGCGGATGAGCAGTTCTTC. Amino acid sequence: CATSDFYADEQFF.

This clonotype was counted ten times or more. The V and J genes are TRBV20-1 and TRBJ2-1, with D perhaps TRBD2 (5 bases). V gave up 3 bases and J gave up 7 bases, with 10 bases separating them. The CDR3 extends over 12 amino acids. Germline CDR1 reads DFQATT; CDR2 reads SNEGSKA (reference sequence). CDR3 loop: CSASLPGNEQFF. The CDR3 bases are TGCAGTGCTAGTCTGCCGGGGAATGAGCAGTTCTTC.